This is a list of T cell receptor beta chains from one sample in a study of tumor-infiltrating lymphocytes in glioblastoma multiforme. MiXCR was run by TCRdb on the multiplex PCR reads, yielding one entry per CDR3 protein. In the table there are about 13,000 distinct CDR3 sequences, roughly 70% of which are singletons. What was sequenced was brain tumor tissue. These TCRs come from a male donor with glioblastoma. Both conserved end residues are trimmed from each CDR3. Fields, in order: J gene, V gene, CDR3 protein.

-,TRBV11-2,ASSLRPTDTQH
TRBJ2-2,TRBV4-1,ASSQDSGSRELF
TRBJ1-2,TRBV12-3/TRBV12-4,AISSASYGYT
TRBJ2-3,TRBV29-1,SVLRDRGPDTQY
TRBJ1-2,TRBV5-1,ASSSRQDNYGYT
TRBJ1-2,TRBV16,ASSQHRDRDYGYA
TRBJ2-1,TRBV7-9,ASSKTSGAHNEQF
TRBJ1-4,TRBV7-9,ASSLDTTNEELF
TRBJ1-2,TRBV10-1,ACSDTNYGYT
TRBJ2-3,TRBV2,ASSVTAENTQY
TRBJ1-5,TRBV6-5,VSSYSDRNQPQH
TRBJ1-2,TRBV29-1,SVVAPPYGYT
TRBJ2-1,TRBV20-1,SAATGGLAGVPYNEQF
TRBJ2-5,TRBV20-1,SARDEQGAFKETQY
TRBJ2-7,TRBV7-9,ARSLAQGTTYEQY
TRBJ1-2,TRBV4-1,ASIQDRYRESYGYT
TRBJ2-7,TRBV10-1,ANTDRAMGEQH
TRBJ2-2,TRBV11-2,AGSFQRGREPGSYF
TRBJ2-3,TRBV11-2,ASSLDGAFKDTQY
TRBJ2-2,TRBV4-1,ASSLGPQRNTGELL
TRBJ2-1,TRBV20-1,SARISVSSYNEQF
TRBJ2-5,TRBV29-1,SGQGGETQY
TRBJ2-7,TRBV6-1,ACKQITYEQY
TRBJ2-1,TRBV7-9,VSSSTSGRQPNNEQF
TRBJ2-5,TRBV4-2,ASSQESGRLQETQY
TRBJ1-3,TRBV10-3,AISETGTAENTIY
TRBJ2-4,TRBV20-1,SAGLAGIQY
TRBJ2-3,TRBV20-1,SAPTSGSTDTQY
TRBJ1-2,TRBV20-1,SARGPPGGDGYT
TRBJ1-1,TRBV29-1,SVEHSSDTETF
TRBJ1-4,TRBV11-2,ASSLDRGMGEKLF
TRBJ1-1,TRBV4-1,ASQEISTEAF
TRBJ2-1,TRBV11-3,ASSLMVEDDNEQF
TRBJ2-7,TRBV20-1,SAERTGRAEQY
TRBJ2-2,TRBV11-3,ASILVGTNTGELF
TRBJ2-2,TRBV11-3,ASSLGSLAIGELF
TRBJ2-5,TRBV20-1,IARDLGLAEETQY
TRBJ1-2,TRBV29-1,SVTRSNYGYA
TRBJ2-2,TRBV11-2,ASSSRVQSENTGELF
TRBJ2-7,TRBV30,AWSVLRNKQC
TRBJ2-7,TRBV4-1,ACSHEQNTYEQY
TRBJ2-7,TRBV11-2,ASSFDPEQY
TRBJ2-3,TRBV20-1,SATRGTQSTDTQY
TRBJ2-2,TRBV2,ASSDASGGSNTGELF
TRBJ1-1,TRBV12-3/TRBV12-4,ASSLSWQNTEAF
TRBJ2-7,TRBV11-2,ASSLSGGAPSSYEQY
TRBJ2-3,TRBV29-1,SVVGTRTDTRY
TRBJ2-7,TRBV11-2,ASFSSLALYEQY
TRBJ1-1,TRBV4-1,ASSQRILRGTQREAF
TRBJ2-7,TRBV29-1,NIEDAGDEQY